This passage covers 9 T cell receptor beta chains from one sample sequenced in a study of tissue T cells after allogeneic stem cell transplantation. The repertoire was sequenced with immunoSEQ multiplex PCR; TCRdb's copy has only in-frame clones and lacks some. The sample carries 40,000 to 60,000 clones, around 70% recorded once. The sequencing sample was made of sorted cells pooled from one or two spleens. These TCRs come from a pool of C57BL/6 mice in good health.

The sample holds one count of this clone. Mouse germline and gene names are used. The read stops 1 residue short of the end of the CDR3; the missing end is completed from the germline J gene. The V and J genes are TRBV31 and TRBJ2-5; 10 bases line up with TRBD2. Germline V CDR1 and CDR2: GKSSPN, SITVG. The CDR3 consists of 15 residues. The J segment lost 2 bases and the V segment lost 0 bases, leaving 2 bases of the junction unmatched. The covered CDR3 bases are TGTGCCTGGAGTCTACGGACTGGGGGCCAAGACACCCAGTAC. Its translation: CAWSLRTGGQDTQY. The whole CDR3 protein reads CAWSLRTGGQDTQYF.

On this clone: The genes are named according to mouse. The CDR3 loop reads CASSQDYQAPLF. Incomplete CDR3 DNA: TGTGCCAGCAGCCAAGATTACCAGGCTCCGCTT. The chain combines TRBV2 with TRBJ1-5, with no clear D. The read stops 1 residue short of the end of the CDR3; the missing end is completed from the germline J gene. Germline V gene sequence: CDR1 LGHNA, CDR2 YSYQKL. The CDR3 length is 12 residues. V lost 0 bases to trimming and J lost 5 bases, with 2 bases between them.

Points on this clone: Mouse gene names apply. The CDR3 end falls 1 residue outside the read, so it is completed with the germline J gene. This chain uses TRBV14 with TRBJ2-1, with D possibly being TRBD1 or TRBD2 (5 bases each). Trimming took off 2 bases at V and 0 bases at J, with 9 bases between the two ends. Germline assignment: CDR1 SGHDT and CDR2 FRDEAV. The CDR3 is 15 amino acids. The part of the CDR3 DNA that was read is TGTGCCAGCAGTTTTGGGGCATTTAACTATGCTGAGCAGTTC. Its protein product is CASSFGAFNYAEQF. The entire CDR3 protein is CASSFGAFNYAEQFF.

Details on this clone: Mouse germline and gene names are used. The read gets to within 1 residue of the CDR3 end, and the germline J gene fills in the rest. Different DNA sequences within this sample yield the same CDR3. This rearrangement joins TRBV19 to TRBJ2-7, with 13 bases that match TRBD2. Losses at the gene ends were 5 bases for V and 4 bases for J; bases not matched to a gene: 3. Germline values: CDR1 FNHDT, CDR2 SITEND (reference sequence). This CDR3 contains 14 residues. CDR3 bases read: TGTGCCAGCAGGCGGGACTGGGGGGGTTATGAACAGTAC. This gives the protein CASRRDWGGYEQY. The whole CDR3 sequence reads CASRRDWGGYEQYF.

As concerns this clone: All gene names here are mouse names. The CDR3 is cut off 1 residue early in the read; its end comes from the germline J gene. The V call is TRBV13-3, the J call TRBJ2-1; either TRBD1 or TRBD2 may supply D (5 bases each). Per germline, CDR1 NNHDY and CDR2 SYVADS. The V and J ends lost 5 bases and 5 bases respectively, with 8 bases between them. This CDR3 is 12 amino acids long. CDR3 sequence reads: CASRGTNAEQFF. The CDR3 bases that were read are TGTGCCAGCAGAGGGACGAATGCTGAGCAGTTC.

This clone appeared a few times. All gene names here are mouse names. The DNA ends 1 residue before the CDR3 does, and the rest of the CDR3 is filled in from the germline J gene. The sample holds other DNA sequences that translate to the same CDR3. The chain is built from TRBV1 and TRBJ2-7; 10 bases are shared with TRBD2. J gave up 4 bases and V 4 bases, and 1 base lay outside the gene matches. This CDR3 has 13 residues. CDR1 is NSQYPW, CDR2 LRSPGD, per germline (reference sequence). The CDR3 sequence is CTCSDWGGYEQYF. The part of the CDR3 DNA that was read is TGCACCTGCAGTGACTGGGGGGGGTATGAACAGTAC. Variable domain in full (rest from reference TRBV1 and TRBJ2-7): VTLLEQNPRWRLVPRGQAVNLRCILKNSQYPWMSWYQQDLQKQLQWLFTLRSPGDKEVKSLPGADYLATRVTDTELRLQVANMSQGRTLYCTCSDWGGYEQYFGPGTRLTVL.

In the case of this clone: The listed genes are named as in mouse. Coverage ceases 1 residue before the CDR3 finishes, and the germline J gene fills in the end. The chain links TRBV19 to TRBJ2-4; D uncertain. The CDR3 sequence is 14 residues long. V was trimmed by 1 base and J by 0 bases, leaving 6 bases between them. Germline loops: CDR1 FNHDT, CDR2 SITEND (reference sequence). The CDR3 DNA, read in part, is TGTGCCAGCAGTATATCTGTTAGTCAAAACACCTTGTAC. Translation gives CASSISVSQNTLY. Given in full, the CDR3 is CASSISVSQNTLYF.

About this clone itself: Gene names and germline match the mouse. The read finishes 1 residue shy of the CDR3 end, and the germline J gene is used to complete it. V gene TRBV2 combines with J gene TRBJ2-1; D is unresolved. Trimming cost V 0 bases and J 0 bases, with 6 bases left between them. CDR1 and CDR2 (germline): LGHNA, YSYQKL. This CDR3 comprises 15 residues. This CDR3 reads CASSQEWDNYAEQFF. The sequenced part of the CDR3 DNA is TGTGCCAGCAGCCAAGAGTGGGATAACTATGCTGAGCAGTTC.

Regarding this clone: Gene names and germline refer to mouse. Coverage ceases 1 residue before the CDR3 finishes, and the germline J gene fills in the end. The chain recombines TRBV14 with TRBJ1-4; the match to TRBD1 covers 9 bases. Germline values: CDR1 SGHDT, CDR2 FRDEAV. The CDR3 consists of 14 residues. V dropped 6 bases and J dropped 5; count of bases not matched to a gene: 5. CDR3 DNA (partial): TGTGCCAGCAATTCGGGACAGGGAAACGAAAGATTATTT. Translating it yields CASNSGQGNERLF. In full, the CDR3 reads CASNSGQGNERLFF.